These T cell receptor beta chains were read from a single sample in a study of T cell changes during pregnancy in multiple sclerosis. Clones were sequenced by immunoSEQ multiplex PCR, and TCRdb holds only the in-frame ones, with some missing. Of about 45,000 clones listed, 91% are singletons. The sample was CD8+ T cells from peripheral blood mononuclear cells, taken in the second trimester of pregnancy. Receptors were obtained from a female donor with multiple sclerosis, enrolled in a pregnancy study. Each CDR3 is given with its conserved first and last residue. The D gene is left open where the match is weak. Expanded clones get a size class; other rows say once, few or many, or leave the size out.

cdr3_length clone_size j_call v_call d_call cdr3_nt cdr3_aa
14 - TRBJ2-5 TRBV11-3 - TGTGCCAGCAGCCCGCAAAACAGGGAAGAGACCCAGTACTTC CASSPQNREETQYF
17 - TRBJ2-1 TRBV6-1 TRBD2 TGTGCCAGCAGTCAAGTGAGCGGGGCGAACTCCTACAATGAGCAGTTCTTC CASSQVSGANSYNEQFF
9 - TRBJ1-2 TRBV20-1 - TGCAGGCCGGGGAATGGCTACACCTTC CRPGNGYTF
13 - TRBJ2-1 TRBV27 - TGTGCCAGCAGTCTCAACACCTACAATGAGCAGTTCTTC CASSLNTYNEQFF
15 - TRBJ2-7 TRBV7-9 TRBD2 TGTGCCAGCAGCTTAGCAGGACTAGTGCAGGACGAGCAGTACTTC CASSLAGLVQDEQYF
16 - TRBJ1-2 TRBV21-1 - TGTGCCAGCAGCAAAACGGACACGGGACAGAGCTATGGCTACACCTTC CASSKTDTGQSYGYTF
15 - TRBJ1-4 TRBV5-8 TRBD1 TGTGCCAGCAGCGTTGGACAGGGCGCTAATGAAAAACTGTTTTTT CASSVGQGANEKLFF
13 once TRBJ2-3 TRBV9 - TGTGCCAGCAGCGTATACTCGCTAGATACGCAGTATTTT CASSVYSLDTQYF
13 - TRBJ1-2 TRBV29-1 - TGCAGCGGGGGGCCAGGGGCGTGGGGGGGCTACACCTTC CSGGPGAWGGYTF
18 - TRBJ2-1 TRBV7-8 - TGTGCCAGCAGCTTGGAACAGGGCCCACCTAGGGTATACAATGAGCAGTTCTTC CASSLEQGPPRVYNEQFF
14 - TRBJ2-7 TRBV5-1 - TGCGCCAGCAGCGTTTACGGGTCCCCCTACGAGCAGTACTTC CASSVYGSPYEQYF
14 - TRBJ2-3 TRBV6-1 - TGTGCCAGCACTCCGGGAAGCGAAACGGGTACGCAGTATTTT CASTPGSETGTQYF
16 - TRBJ1-5 TRBV7-8 - TGTGCCAGCAGCCACGTTGCGGATTCTAGCAATCAGCCCCAGCATTTT CASSHVADSSNQPQHF
16 once TRBJ2-7 TRBV15 TRBD1 TGTGCCACCAGCCGATCGCGGGGACAGGGCTCCTACGAGCAGTACTTC CATSRSRGQGSYEQYF